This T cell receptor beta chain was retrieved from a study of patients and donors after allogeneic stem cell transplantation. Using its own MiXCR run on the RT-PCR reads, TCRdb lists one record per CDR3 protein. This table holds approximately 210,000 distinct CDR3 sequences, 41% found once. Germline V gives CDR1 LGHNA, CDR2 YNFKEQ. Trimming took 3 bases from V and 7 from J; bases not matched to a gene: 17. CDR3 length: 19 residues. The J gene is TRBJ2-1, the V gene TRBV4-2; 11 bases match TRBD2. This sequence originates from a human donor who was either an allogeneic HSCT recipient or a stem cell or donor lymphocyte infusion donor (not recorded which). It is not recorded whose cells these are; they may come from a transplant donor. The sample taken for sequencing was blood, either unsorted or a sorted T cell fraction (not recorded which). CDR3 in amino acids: CASSHARQARLAGQNEQFF. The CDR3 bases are TGTGCCAGCAGCCATGCTAGACAAGCACGACTAGCGGGACAGAATGAGCAGTTCTTC.